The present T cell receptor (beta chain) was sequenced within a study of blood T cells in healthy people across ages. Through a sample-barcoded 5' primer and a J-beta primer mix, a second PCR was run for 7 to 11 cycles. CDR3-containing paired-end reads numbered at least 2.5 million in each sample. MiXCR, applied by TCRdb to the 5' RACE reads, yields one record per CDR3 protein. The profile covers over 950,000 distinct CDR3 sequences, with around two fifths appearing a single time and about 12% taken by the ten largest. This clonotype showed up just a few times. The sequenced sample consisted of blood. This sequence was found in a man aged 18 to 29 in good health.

The CDR3 DNA reads as TGTGCCAGCAGCTTAGTGGGGACACCTCAAGAGACCCAGTACTTC. It is translated as CASSLVGTPQETQYF. V gene TRBV7-9 combines with J gene TRBJ2-5; weak D call: TRBD1 (6 bases). The length of the CDR3 is 15 residues. V lost 1 base, J lost 2 bases, and 11 bases lay in between. Germline assignment: CDR1 SEHNR and CDR2 FQNEAQ (reference sequence).